This T cell receptor beta chain comes out of a study of T cells in Graves' hyperthyroidism and ophthalmopathy. Among ophthalmopathy patients, the Clinical Activity Score reached at least 3, the NOSPECS grade reached at least 4, and duration remained under 3 months. TCR beta CDR3 region amplification was performed from RNA transcripts. The primer set for the first-round RT-PCR of the TCR CDR3 was HTBI. TCRdb redid the calling of the multiplex PCR reads with MiXCR, one entry per CDR3 protein. Of hundreds of thousands of distinct CDR3 sequences listed, roughly 14% were seen once; the top ten hold about 4%. From germline, CDR1 is SNHLY and CDR2 FYNNEI. The V end was cut by 6 bases, the J end by 6 bases, with 17 bases between. This CDR3 has 14 residues.

The receptor comes from a middle-aged woman with Graves' ophthalmopathy. The material sequenced was blood. The rearrangement links TRBV2 to TRBJ1-1; possibly TRBD1 for D (5 bases). CDR3 protein: CASRRRDPTPEAFF. In nucleotides, the CDR3 is TGTGCCAGCAGACGCCGGGACCCTACCCCTGAAGCTTTCTTT.